This T cell receptor beta chain was recovered during a study of cytomegalovirus exposure and HLA in healthy donors. This PCR relied on a set of 60 Vbeta primers and 13 Jbeta primers. This table comes from immunoSEQ multiplex PCR, and its TCRdb copy is limited to in-frame clones, with some not included. There are some 120,000 clones in the sample; about 80% occur only once, and 5% to 6.5% lies in the top ten. The receptor's source is a man under 40 in good health and CMV-seronegative. Input material: PBMCs.

The CDR3 is CASSPDRGPDTQYF. In DNA form, the CDR3 reads TGTGCCAGCAGTCCGGACAGGGGTCCAGATACGCAGTATTTT. The genes are TRBV2 and TRBJ2-3, with TRBD1 matching over 9 bases. Germline lookup yields CDR1 SNHLY and CDR2 FYNNEI. V was clipped by 5 bases and J by 4 bases; unmatched bases: 4. The CDR3 is made up of 14 amino acids. The full variable domain, in which reference TRBV2 and TRBJ2-3 provide the parts outside the CDR3, is EPEVTQTPSHQVTQMGQEVILRCVPISNHLYFYWYRQILGQKVEFLVSFYNNEISEKSEIFDDQFSVERPDGSNFTLKIRSTKLEDSAMYFCASSPDRGPDTQYFGPGTRLTVL.